These T cell receptor beta chains were read from a single sample in a study of shared clonotypes between healthy human individuals. Generated by immunoSEQ multiplex PCR, the TCRdb table keeps only in-frame clones and is missing some. The table includes some 2.4 million clones, more than 85% detected once. Material: naive CD4+ T cells from PBMCs. The source of these receptors is a man between 18 and 35 years old in good health. Some clones in this sample may be carry-over from other donors' samples. Both conserved end residues are part of each CDR3. D genes are given only for firm matches. Clone size is given for some rows only: seen once, a few or many times, or a class if the clone is expanded.

d_call	v_call	clone_size	j_call	cdr3_nt	cdr3_aa
-	TRBV27	few	TRBJ1-5	TGTGCCAGCAGTTTAGAGGAAGGTCAGCCCCAGCATTTT	CASSLEEGQPQHF
-	TRBV11-3	-	TRBJ2-7	TGTGCCAGCAGCCCGGGCAGGGACGAGCAGTACTTC	CASSPGRDEQYF
TRBD2	TRBV19	-	TRBJ2-3	TGTGCCAGTAACTCCGGACTAGCGGGTAGGGGTTCGGCAGATACGCAGTATTTT	CASNSGLAGRGSADTQYF
-	TRBV4-2	-	TRBJ2-1	TGTGCCAGCAGCCAAGGGGGCCGGTATGAGCAGTTCTTC	CASSQGGRYEQFF
TRBD1	TRBV7-2	-	TRBJ2-3	TGTGCCAGCAGCCAAGGGGGACAGTACACAGATACGCAGTATTTT	CASSQGGQYTDTQYF
-	TRBV11-2	-	TRBJ2-7	TGTGCCAGCAGCTTCGCGACCAGGGGCGAGCAGTACTTC	CASSFATRGEQYF
TRBD2	TRBV7-8	once	TRBJ2-3	TGTGCCAGCAGCCCCCGACTAGCGGAGGCCAATACGCAGTATTTT	CASSPRLAEANTQYF
-	TRBV30	-	TRBJ1-1	TGTGCCTGGAGTGGGGGTTTCACTGAAGCTTTCTTT	CAWSGGFTEAFF
-	TRBV18	-	TRBJ1-5	TGTGCCAGCTCACCAGTAACGGGAGGAAGCAATCAGCCCCAGCATTTT	CASSPVTGGSNQPQHF
TRBD1	TRBV18	-	TRBJ1-5	TGTGCCAGCGCCGGGACAGGGTTTGATCAGCCCCAGCATTTT	CASAGTGFDQPQHF
-	TRBV6-5	-	TRBJ2-5	TGTGCCAGCAGTTCCGGTTGGGGGACCCAGTACTTC	CASSSGWGTQYF
-	TRBV7-2	-	TRBJ1-3	TGTGCCAGCAGCTTAGCTTACGGGGGACGGTGGGGAAACACCATATATTTT	CASSLAYGGRWGNTIYF
-	TRBV29-1	-	TRBJ1-1	TGCAGCTTCCAGAAGGGCTCTAACACTGAAGCTTTCTTT	CSFQKGSNTEAFF
-	TRBV19	-	TRBJ2-5	TGTGCCAGTACCACGGGACAGAGCGGGGAGACCCAGTACTTC	CASTTGQSGETQYF
-	TRBV6-1	-	TRBJ2-1	TGTGCCAGCAGTACAGACCGGAGCTCCTACAATGAGCAGTTCTTC	CASSTDRSSYNEQFF
-	TRBV6-1	-	TRBJ2-1	TGTGCCAGCAGTGAAAGTGGGATCTACAATGAGCAGTTCTTC	CASSESGIYNEQFF
TRBD2	TRBV11-3	-	TRBJ2-3	TGTGCCAGCAGCTTAGGGGCTAGCGGGATTAATACGCAGTATTTT	CASSLGASGINTQYF
TRBD1	TRBV7-6	-	TRBJ1-3	TGTGCCAGCAGCCCACGTCCCCTTCGGACAGGGAATGGAAACACCATATATTTT	CASSPRPLRTGNGNTIYF
TRBD1	TRBV7-9	-	TRBJ1-4	TGTGCCAGCAGCACACAGGGGAATGAAAAACTGTTTTTT	CASSTQGNEKLFF
-	TRBV5-4	-	TRBJ1-1	TGTGCCAGCAGCTTCGGGACGGTGAACACTGAAGCTTTCTTT	CASSFGTVNTEAFF
TRBD2	TRBV9	-	TRBJ2-2	TGTGCCAGCAGCGTTACTAGCGGGAGGCGGATCGGGGAGCTGTTTTTT	CASSVTSGRRIGELFF
TRBD2	TRBV5-4	-	TRBJ2-3	TGTGCCAGCAGCTCGAGGACTAGCGGTACAGATACGCAGTATTTT	CASSSRTSGTDTQYF
-	TRBV20-1	-	TRBJ2-1	TGCAGTGCGACCCGAAGCAATGAGCAGTTCTTC	CSATRSNEQFF
-	TRBV28	-	TRBJ2-7	TGTGCCAGCAGTTACCCCACCGGGGGTGGCGAGCAGTACTTC	CASSYPTGGGEQYF
TRBD1	TRBV28	-	TRBJ2-7	TGTGCCAGCAGCAACCCGGACAGGTTTTTGGGTCTGGCCTACGAGCAGTACTTC	CASSNPDRFLGLAYEQYF
TRBD2	TRBV6-5	-	TRBJ2-5	TGTGCCAGCAGTTTACTAGCGGGAGGGCCCAGACAGTACTTC	CASSLLAGGPRQYF
-	TRBV5-1	-	TRBJ2-7	TGCGCCAGCAGCTTTGGCAGTCCATCCTACGAGCAGTACTTC	CASSFGSPSYEQYF
-	TRBV7-9	once	TRBJ2-1	TGTGCCAGCACCCGAAGGTCGGGGCTAGCTCTCAATGAGCAGTTCTTC	CASTRRSGLALNEQFF
-	TRBV5-1	-	TRBJ2-5	TGCGCCAGCAGTTCCCAGGGGGAGACCCAGTACTTC	CASSSQGETQYF
-	TRBV19	-	TRBJ1-2	TGTGCCAGTAGTATGGTACAGAGGGACTATGGCTACACCTTC	CASSMVQRDYGYTF
-	TRBV9	-	TRBJ2-2	TGTGCCAGCAGCCCCCGGGGCCCCGACACCGGGGAGCTGTTTTTT	CASSPRGPDTGELFF